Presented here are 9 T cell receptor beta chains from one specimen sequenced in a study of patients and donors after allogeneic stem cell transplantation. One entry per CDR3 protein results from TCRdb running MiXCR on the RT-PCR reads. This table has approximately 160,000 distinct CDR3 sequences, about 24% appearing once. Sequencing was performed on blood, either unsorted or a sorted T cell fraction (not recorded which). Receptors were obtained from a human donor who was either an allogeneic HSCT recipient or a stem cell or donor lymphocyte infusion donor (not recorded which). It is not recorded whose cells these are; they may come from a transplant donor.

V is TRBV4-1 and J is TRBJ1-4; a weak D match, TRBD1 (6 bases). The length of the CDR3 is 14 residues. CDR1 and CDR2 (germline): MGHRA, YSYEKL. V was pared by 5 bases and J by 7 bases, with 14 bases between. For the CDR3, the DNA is TGCGCCAGCAGCACAGGGACCGCTCCTGAAAAACTGTTTTTT. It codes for CASSTGTAPEKLFF.

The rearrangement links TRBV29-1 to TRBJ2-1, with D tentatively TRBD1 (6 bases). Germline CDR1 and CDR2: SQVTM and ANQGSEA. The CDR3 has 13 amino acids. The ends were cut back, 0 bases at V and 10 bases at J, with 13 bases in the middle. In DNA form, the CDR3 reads TGCAGCGTTGAAGATACCCAGGGGTGGGAGCAGTTCTTC. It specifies CSVEDTQGWEQFF.

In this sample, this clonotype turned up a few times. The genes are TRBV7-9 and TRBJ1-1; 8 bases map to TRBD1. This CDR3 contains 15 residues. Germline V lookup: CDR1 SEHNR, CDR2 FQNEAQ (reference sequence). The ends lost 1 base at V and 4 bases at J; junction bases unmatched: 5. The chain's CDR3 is CASSLGGQGGTEAFF. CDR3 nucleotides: TGTGCCAGCAGCTTAGGAGGACAGGGAGGCACTGAAGCTTTCTTT.

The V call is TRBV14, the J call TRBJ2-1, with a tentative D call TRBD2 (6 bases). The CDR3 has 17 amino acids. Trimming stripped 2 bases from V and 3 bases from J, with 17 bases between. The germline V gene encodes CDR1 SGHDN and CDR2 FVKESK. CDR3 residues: CASSQIGTGTFYNEQFF. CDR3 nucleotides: TGTGCCAGCAGCCAAATTGGAACCGGGACTTTCTACAATGAGCAGTTCTTC.

The CDR3 nucleotides read TGTGCCAGCAGCTTAAGGGGCGCTAGCGGGAGTATATACAATGAGCAGTTCTTC. This sequence encodes CASSLRGASGSIYNEQFF. The rearrangement links TRBV7-9 to TRBJ2-1; TRBD2 aligns across 10 bases. The CDR3 spans 18 residues. From germline, CDR1 is SEHNR and CDR2 FQNEAQ (reference sequence). J was trimmed by 4 bases and V by 2 bases; bases with no gene match: 11.

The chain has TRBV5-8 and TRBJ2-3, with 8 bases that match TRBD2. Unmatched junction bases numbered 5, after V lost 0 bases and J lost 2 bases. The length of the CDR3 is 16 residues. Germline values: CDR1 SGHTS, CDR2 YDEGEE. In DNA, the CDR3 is TGTGCCAGCAGCTTGGCGAGCGGGGGATTCACAGATACGCAGTATTTT. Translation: CASSLASGGFTDTQYF.

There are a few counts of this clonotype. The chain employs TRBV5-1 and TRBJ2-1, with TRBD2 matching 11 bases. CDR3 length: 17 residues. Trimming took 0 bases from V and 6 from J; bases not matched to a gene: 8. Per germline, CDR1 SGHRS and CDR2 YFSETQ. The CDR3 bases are TGCGCCAGCAGCTTGGCCGATGAAACTAGCGGGAGCAATGAGCAGTTCTTC. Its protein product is CASSLADETSGSNEQFF.

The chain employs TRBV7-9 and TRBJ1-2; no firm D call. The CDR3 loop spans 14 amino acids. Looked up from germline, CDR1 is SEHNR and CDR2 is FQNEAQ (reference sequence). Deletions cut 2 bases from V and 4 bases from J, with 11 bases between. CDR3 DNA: TGTGCCAGCAGCTTATTTGAAGGCCGCTATGGCTACACCTTC. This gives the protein CASSLFEGRYGYTF. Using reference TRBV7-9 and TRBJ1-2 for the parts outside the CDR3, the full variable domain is DTGVSQNPRHKITKRGQNVTFRCDPISEHNRLYWYRQTLGQGPEFLTYFQNEAQLEKSRLLSDRFSAERPKGSFSTLEIQRTEQGDSAMYLCASSLFEGRYGYTFGSGTRLTVV.

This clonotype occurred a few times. The CDR3 reads CASSQSPSGTVESGYTF. The CDR3 region has the DNA TGCGCCAGCAGCCAAAGTCCCTCCGGGACAGTGGAGAGTGGCTACACCTTC. The rearrangement uses TRBV4-3 and TRBJ1-2; 7 bases are shared with TRBD1. Per the germline V gene, CDR1 is LGHNA and CDR2 is YSLEER. The V segment lost 2 bases and the J segment 7 bases; nucleotides outside the gene matches: 16. The CDR3 consists of 17 residues.